These 14 T cell receptor beta chains share one sample of origin, sequenced in a study of breast tumors, draining lymph nodes, adjacent tissues. Samples came from axillary lymph nodes draining the breast cancer. One entry per CDR3 protein results from TCRdb running MiXCR on the multiplex PCR reads. Of 250,000 or so distinct CDR3 sequences listed, over 30% are singletons. Sequencing used axillary lymph node tissue. These receptor sequences come from a female donor with breast cancer. Some clones in this sample may be carry-over from other donors' samples.

This clonotype was seen many times. This chain uses TRBV9 with TRBJ2-1, with 7 bases that match TRBD1. V lost 3 bases, J lost 2 bases, and 5 bases stayed unmatched. Per germline, CDR1 SGDLS and CDR2 YYNGEE. The CDR3 length is 15 residues. In DNA form, the CDR3 reads TGTGCCAGCAGCGGAACAGGGGTTCCCTACAATGAGCAGTTCTTC. Encoded protein: CASSGTGVPYNEQFF. Using reference TRBV9 and TRBJ2-1 for the parts outside the CDR3, the full variable domain is DSGVTQTPKHLITATGQRVTLRCSPRSGDLSVYWYQQSLDQGLQFLIQYYNGEERAKGNILERFSAQQFPDLHSELNLSSLELGDSALYFCASSGTGVPYNEQFFGPGTRLTVL.

Worth noting for this clonotype: A clone one base away is much larger, so this may be a read error. The chain joins TRBV11-3 to TRBJ2-3; 7 bases match TRBD2. The CDR3 is 16 amino acids. CDR1 and CDR2 (germline): SGHNT, YENEEA. CDR3 loop: CACSLEATSFTDTQYF. The DNA of the CDR3 is TGTGCCTGCAGCTTAGAGGCGACTAGCTTCACAGATACGCAGTATTTT. Full variable domain (missing parts from reference TRBV11-3 and TRBJ2-3): EAGVVQSPRYKIIEKKQPVAFWCNPISGHNTLYWYLQNLGQGPELLIRYENEEAVDDSQLPKDRFSAERLKGVDSTLKIQPAELGDSAVYLCACSLEATSFTDTQYFGPGTRLTVL.

This clonotype was found many times. The genes are TRBV4-1 and TRBJ2-3, with D tentatively TRBD2 (6 bases). This CDR3 region has 16 residues. Trimming left V 1 base short and J 3 bases short, with 14 bases between. CDR1 and CDR2 from the germline V gene are MGHRA and YSYEKL. The CDR3: CASSQGMGGPTDTQYF. Here the CDR3 DNA reads TGCGCCAGCAGCCAAGGAATGGGAGGTCCAACAGATACGCAGTATTTT.

Details on this clonotype: A read error is likely, as this CDR3 ends without the conserved phenylalanine or tryptophan. The genes are TRBV28 and TRBJ1-6, with TRBD1 matching 7 bases. CDR1 and CDR2 (germline): MDHEN, SYDVKM. The V gene end was trimmed by 5 bases and the J gene end by 8 bases; junction bases not matched to a gene: 9. CDR3 length: 15 amino acids. CDR3 region: CASSATGTADSPLHL. The CDR3 nucleotides read TGTGCCAGCAGTGCTACCGGGACAGCCGATTCACCCCTCCACCTT.

This clonotype appeared many times. The chain is built from TRBV19 and TRBJ1-2; D gene unclear. Germline CDR1 is LNHDA and CDR2 is SQIVND (reference sequence). Trimming removed 6 bases from V and 2 bases from J, with 10 bases in between. This CDR3 has 13 amino acids. CDR3 loop: CASSRNGNYGYTF. DNA of the CDR3: TGTGCCAGTAGCCGCAACGGCAACTATGGCTACACCTTC.

This clonotype has only a few counts. CDR3 loop: CAWSVSVPADGNTIYF. The CDR3 DNA reads TGTGCCTGGAGTGTATCCGTTCCAGCCGACGGAAACACCATATATTTT. This rearrangement joins TRBV30 to TRBJ1-3, with D hard to call. Per germline, CDR1 GTSNPN and CDR2 SVGIG (reference sequence). Trimming took off 0 bases at V and 4 bases at J, with 16 bases between the two ends. The CDR3 is made up of 16 amino acids.

This clonotype was seen repeatedly, ten times or more. The chain recombines TRBV20-1 with TRBJ2-5, with 7 bases matching TRBD2. Germline assignment: CDR1 DFQATT and CDR2 SNEGSKA (reference sequence). This CDR3 is 14 amino acids long. Trimming took 6 bases from V and 3 from J; bases not matched to a gene: 10. In DNA form, the CDR3 reads TGCAGTGCGCCGGCGACTAGCAACAAAGAGACCCAGTACTTC. This translates into CSAPATSNKETQYF.

Details on this clonotype: Being one base from a much bigger clone, this may be a read error. The rearrangement links TRBV4-3 to TRBJ2-2, with 7 nucleotides matching TRBD1. The length of the CDR3 is 13 residues. Germline V gene lookup returns CDR1 LGHNA and CDR2 YSLEER. CDR3 bases: TGCGCCGGCAGCCCAACAGGGGCCGGGGAGCTGTTTTTT. Its protein product is CAGSPTGAGELFF.

Worth noting for this clonotype: This sequence may be a read error, since a much larger clone differs from it by one base. This chain joins TRBV5-6 and TRBJ1-2; tentatively, D is TRBD1 (6 bases). With 3 bases removed from V and 4 bases from J, the gap between germline ends came to 10 bases. Germline values: CDR1 SGHDT, CDR2 YYEEEE. CDR3 size: 13 residues. CDR3 nucleotides: TGTGCCAGCAGCTCAGGACAGCCCTATGGCTACACCTTC. This sequence encodes CASSSGQPYGYTF. Complete variable domain (other parts from reference TRBV5-6 and TRBJ1-2): DAGVTQSPTHLIKTRGQQVTLRCSPKSGHDTVSWYQQALGQGPQFIFQYYEEEERQRGNFPDRFSGHQFPNYSSELNVNALLLGDSALYLCASSSGQPYGYTFGSGTRLTVV.

V and J are TRBV10-3 and TRBJ2-1, with TRBD2 identical over 10 bases. The CDR3 sequence is 17 residues long. V dropped 4 bases and J dropped 2; count of bases not matched to a gene: 8. CDR1 ENHRY and CDR2 SYGVKD come from the germline V gene. Written as DNA, the CDR3 is TGTGCCATCAGTGCTAGTTGGCTAGCGGGAGCCTACAATGAGCAGTTCTTC. This codes for CAISASWLAGAYNEQFF.

The V gene is TRBV11-1, the J gene TRBJ1-1, with 12 bases that match TRBD1. There are 13 residues in the CDR3. The J segment lost 10 bases and the V segment lost 5 bases, leaving 5 bases of the junction unmatched. Germline V gives CDR1 SGHAT, CDR2 FQDESV (reference sequence). In DNA form, the CDR3 reads TGTGCCAGCAGCCGGGACAGGGGGCGCCGAGCTTTCTTT. Encoded protein: CASSRDRGRRAFF.

This clonotype was seen at least ten times. This chain links TRBV9 with TRBJ2-1, with 8 positions matching TRBD2. The CDR3 sequence is 15 residues long. The ends lost 0 bases at V and 9 bases at J; junction bases unmatched: 8. The germline V gene has CDR1 SGDLS and CDR2 YYNGEE. The CDR3 DNA sequence: TGTGCCAGCAGCGTAGTTGGGACTAGTTTAGCTGAGCAGTTCTTC. Protein sequence: CASSVVGTSLAEQFF.

The genes are TRBV12-1 and TRBJ1-2; the D call TRBD1 from the table was never checked on the DNA. TRBV12-1 is a pseudogene. This CDR3 is 13 amino acids long. CDR3 coding DNA: TGTGCCAGCAAGAGAAACAGGGACTATGGCTACACCTTC. This translates into CASKRNRDYGYTF.

The chain recombines TRBV15 with TRBJ2-5; D not certain. The CDR3 has 15 residues. With 1 base removed from V and 9 bases from J, the gap between germline ends came to 18 bases. Germline-derived CDR1 and CDR2 are LNHNV and YYDKDF (reference sequence). CDR3 protein: CATSRVGDSNQPQYF. The CDR3 DNA is TGTGCCACCAGCAGAGTAGGAGATAGCAATCAGCCCCAGTACTTC.